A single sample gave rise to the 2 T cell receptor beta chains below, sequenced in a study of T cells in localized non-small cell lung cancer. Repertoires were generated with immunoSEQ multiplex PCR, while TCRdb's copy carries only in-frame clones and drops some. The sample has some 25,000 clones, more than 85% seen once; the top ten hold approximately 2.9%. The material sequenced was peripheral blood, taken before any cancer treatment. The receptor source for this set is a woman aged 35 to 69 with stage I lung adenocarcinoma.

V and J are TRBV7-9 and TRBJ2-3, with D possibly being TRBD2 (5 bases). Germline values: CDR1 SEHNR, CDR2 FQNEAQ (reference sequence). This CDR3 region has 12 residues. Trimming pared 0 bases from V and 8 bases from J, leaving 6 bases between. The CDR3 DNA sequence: TGTGCCAGCAGCTTAGCCCTAGCTACGCAGTATTTT. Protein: CASSLALATQYF.

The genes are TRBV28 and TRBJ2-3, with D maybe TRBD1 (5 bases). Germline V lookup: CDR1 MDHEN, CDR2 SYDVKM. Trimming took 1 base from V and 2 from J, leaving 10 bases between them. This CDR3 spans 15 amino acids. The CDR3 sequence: CASSLLQGSTDTQYF. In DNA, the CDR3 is TGTGCCAGCAGTTTATTGCAGGGATCCACAGATACGCAGTATTTT.